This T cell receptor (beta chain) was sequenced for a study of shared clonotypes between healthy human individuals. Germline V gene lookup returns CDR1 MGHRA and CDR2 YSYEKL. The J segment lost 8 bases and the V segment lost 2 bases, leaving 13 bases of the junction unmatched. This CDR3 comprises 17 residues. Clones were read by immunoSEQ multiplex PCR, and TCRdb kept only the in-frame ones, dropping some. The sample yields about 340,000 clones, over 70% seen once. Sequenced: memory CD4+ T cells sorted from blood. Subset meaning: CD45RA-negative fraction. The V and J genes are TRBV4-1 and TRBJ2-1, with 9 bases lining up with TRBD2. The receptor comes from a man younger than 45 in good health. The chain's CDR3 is CASSQPLAGGGKDEQFF. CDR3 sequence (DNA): TGCGCCAGCAGCCAACCCTTGGCGGGAGGGGGTAAGGATGAGCAGTTCTTC.